This T cell receptor (beta chain) is from a study of T-cell memory formation after mild COVID-19. Concerning this clonotype itself: The antigen remains unidentified.

Using its own MiXCR run on the 5' RACE reads, TCRdb lists one record per CDR3 protein. Of some 110,000 distinct CDR3 sequences listed, 9.5% to 15% are singletons. CDR1 is DFQATT and CDR2 is SNEGSKA in the germline V gene (reference sequence). Losses at the gene ends were 3 bases for V and 0 bases for J; bases not matched to a gene: 2. The CDR3 covers 14 residues. Study-wide points: Unconfirmed was the SARS-CoV-2 specificity of second-wave clones that peaked on day 37. Clones that contracted clustered mainly in CM and EM if CD4+ and in EMRA if CD8+. CD4+ bias marked clones expanding day 15 to 37, unlike balanced contracting clones.

Sequenced: PBMCs or a T cell subset sorted from them (not recorded which). The sequence came from an adult woman who had mild COVID-19 (a few samples of this study predate the infection). Cell type and time point are not known. The V call is TRBV20-1, the J call TRBJ1-3; TRBD1 agrees at 7 bases. The CDR3 region has the DNA TGCAGTGCTAGGGGACAGCACTCTGGAAACACCATATATTTT. Translating it yields CSARGQHSGNTIYF.